The rows below give T cell receptor beta chains drawn from one sample of a study of T cell changes during pregnancy in multiple sclerosis. Sequencing was performed with immunoSEQ multiplex PCR; in TCRdb, only in-frame clones are kept and a portion is missing. This table has 20,000 to 25,000 clones, about 91% appearing once. Sample: CD4+ T cells from peripheral blood mononuclear cells, taken in the third trimester of pregnancy. The source is a female donor with multiple sclerosis, enrolled in a pregnancy study. Each CDR3 is given without its conserved first and last residue. Clone size is given for some rows only: seen once, a few or many times, or a class if the clone is expanded.

clone_size: .; v_call: TRBV28; j_call: TRBJ2-7; cdr3_aa: ASSLLETGNSYEQY
clone_size: .; v_call: TRBV2; j_call: TRBJ1-1; cdr3_aa: ASTLDTNFEAF
clone_size: .; v_call: TRBV6-1; j_call: TRBJ2-4; cdr3_aa: ASRANQGIAFQY
clone_size: once; v_call: TRBV19; j_call: TRBJ2-1; cdr3_aa: ASSIPGRGAYNEQF
clone_size: .; v_call: TRBV5-1; j_call: TRBJ2-1; cdr3_aa: ASSSQGLGSYNEQF
clone_size: once; v_call: TRBV15; j_call: TRBJ1-1; cdr3_aa: ATSRGGTGAEEAF
clone_size: few; v_call: TRBV6-5; j_call: TRBJ2-6; cdr3_aa: ASTGGSGANVLT
clone_size: .; v_call: TRBV27; j_call: TRBJ1-4; cdr3_aa: ASSRFGQGEKLF
clone_size: .; v_call: TRBV11-2; j_call: TRBJ2-3; cdr3_aa: ASSHEDRGLVYTQY
clone_size: once; v_call: TRBV7-3; j_call: TRBJ2-1; cdr3_aa: ASSLTSGTSYNEQF
clone_size: .; v_call: TRBV5-6; j_call: TRBJ2-7; cdr3_aa: ASSLFRVHEQY
clone_size: .; v_call: TRBV7-2; j_call: TRBJ2-2; cdr3_aa: ASSLQGAGPGELF
clone_size: .; v_call: TRBV6-1; j_call: TRBJ1-1; cdr3_aa: ASTEGTEAF
clone_size: .; v_call: TRBV6-6; j_call: TRBJ2-3; cdr3_aa: ASSYGTGSPDTQY
clone_size: .; v_call: TRBV7-2; j_call: TRBJ2-2; cdr3_aa: ASSSSTGGTGELF
clone_size: .; v_call: TRBV5-1; j_call: TRBJ2-3; cdr3_aa: ASRRTGFSTDTQY
clone_size: .; v_call: TRBV7-9; j_call: TRBJ2-5; cdr3_aa: ASSFRLSGAQETQY